This T cell receptor beta chain was recorded in a study of T cell responses to AZD1222 COVID-19 vaccine. Study background: Timing groups of about 4 and about 12 weeks for second doses were pooled.

The study, taken as a whole, reports: The study found Spike-specific TCR breadth and depth rose after two AZD1222 doses. The donor group comprised mostly white British people and more females; the analysis possibly underestimated clonal diversity. Among spike-specific TCRs, nearly half reportedly target unmutated variant regions.

Clones were read by immunoSEQ multiplex PCR, and TCRdb kept only the in-frame ones, dropping some. The table has about 110,000 clones, around 87% seen once. The germline CDR1 and CDR2 sequences are MRHNA and SNTAGT. Losses at the gene ends were 3 bases for V and 6 bases for J; bases not matched to a gene: 10. The CDR3 is 15 residues long. Regarding this clone: Its specificity is unknown.

This chain connects TRBV6-4 to TRBJ1-1; 7 bases map to TRBD1. The clonotype was recovered from an adult in good health. Sample: peripheral blood, taken on day 0 of AZD1222 vaccination. CDR3 region: CASSEAQGQVAEAFF. CDR3 nucleotides: TGTGCCAGCAGTGAGGCCCAAGGACAGGTAGCTGAAGCTTTCTTT.